These 14 T cell receptor beta chains share one sample of origin, sequenced in a study of blood T cells in healthy people across ages. Then a second PCR, running about 6 to 12 cycles, was carried out with a sample-barcoded 5' primer and a J-beta primer mix. TCRdb re-called the 5' RACE reads through MiXCR, storing one row per CDR3 protein. The table lists about 590,000 distinct CDR3 sequences, less than 35% of them singletons. Sequencing was done on a sample of blood. The origin of the receptors is a woman aged 80 or over in good health.

The V call is TRBV28, the J call TRBJ2-7; a weak D match, TRBD2 (6 bases). V was cut by 3 bases and J by 2 bases, with 29 bases left in between. The germline gives CDR1 MDHEN, CDR2 SYDVKM. This CDR3 has 20 amino acids. The CDR3 region has the DNA TGTGCCAGCAGTTTCTTTTTTGGGCCGGGACTTACAGAGGCCGCCTACGAGCAGTACTTC. Protein sequence: CASSFFFGPGLTEAAYEQYF. The full variable domain, rest sourced from reference TRBV28 and TRBJ2-7, is DVKVTQSSRYLVKRTGEKVFLECVQDMDHENMFWYRQDPGLGLRLIYFSYDVKMKEKGDIPEGYSVSREKKERFSLILESASTNQTSMYLCASSFFFGPGLTEAAYEQYFGPGTRLTVT.

This clonotype was counted ten times or more. This chain joins TRBV7-8 and TRBJ2-1; D gene unclear. This CDR3 contains 16 residues. Germline V gene sequence: CDR1 SGHVS, CDR2 FQNEAQ. Between the trimmed V and J ends, which lost 5 bases and 0 bases, there was a span of 14 bases. The CDR3 DNA reads TGTGCCAGCAGCCCGACGGCTATAAGCTCCTACAATGAGCAGTTCTTC. It translates to CASSPTAISSYNEQFF.

The CDR3 coding sequence is TGTGCCAGCAGCCAAGATTCGCGGACAGGAGAAACCATGAACACTGAAGCTTTCTTT. This codes for CASSQDSRTGETMNTEAFF. The chain carries TRBV4-2 and TRBJ1-1; 7 nucleotides agree with TRBD1. The CDR3 has 19 residues. Germline-derived CDR1 and CDR2 are LGHNA and YNFKEQ. J lost 0 bases, V lost 0 bases, and 13 bases had no gene match.

A few counts support this clonotype. The V call is TRBV6-1, the J call TRBJ1-5; 10 bases are shared with TRBD1. The CDR3 has 15 residues. The J segment lost 7 bases and the V segment lost 7 bases, leaving 10 bases of the junction unmatched. Germline V gene lookup returns CDR1 MNHNS and CDR2 SASEGT. The CDR3 coding sequence is TGTGCCAGCAACCGACAGGGGGCACTAGAACAGCCCCAGCATTTT. Protein: CASNRQGALEQPQHF.

The chain couples TRBV20-1 to TRBJ2-7; D gene unclear. Trimming stripped 0 bases from V and 5 bases from J, with 14 bases between. CDR3 size: 14 residues. Germline V gives CDR1 DFQATT, CDR2 SNEGSKA (reference sequence). The CDR3, as DNA: TGCAGTGCTAGAGAGTTGGGCGGATGGAACGAGCAGTACTTC. This translates into CSARELGGWNEQYF.

This clonotype appeared many times. The chain employs TRBV27 and TRBJ1-5; D not certain. Germline V gene data show CDR1 as MNHEY and CDR2 as SMNVEV (reference sequence). V shed 5 bases and J shed 6 bases, with 8 bases lying between them. This CDR3 has 12 residues. CDR3 nucleotides: TGTGCCAGCAGTCGTATAAGTCAGCCCCAGCATTTT. It codes for CASSRISQPQHF.

The V and J genes are TRBV5-1 and TRBJ2-6; the D gene is possibly TRBD2 (5 bases). The V and J ends lost 5 bases and 0 bases respectively, with 15 bases between them. CDR1 is SGHRS and CDR2 is YFSETQ in the germline V gene. The CDR3 is 17 residues long. CDR3 in amino acids: CASSPAPEGSGANVLTF. For the CDR3, the DNA is TGCGCCAGCAGTCCTGCGCCCGAGGGCTCTGGGGCCAACGTCCTGACTTTC.

This clonotype was recorded a few times. The chain links TRBV4-1 to TRBJ2-2, with D tentatively TRBD2 (7 bases). There are 16 residues in the CDR3. The V end was cut by 3 bases, the J end by 3 bases, with 14 bases between. The V gene's germline CDR1 is MGHRA and CDR2 YSYEKL. CDR3 protein: CASSQSAGAYTGELFF. CDR3 sequence (DNA): TGCGCCAGCAGCCAGTCCGCGGGGGCGTACACCGGGGAGCTGTTTTTT.

This chain uses TRBV6-5 with TRBJ1-1; weak D call: TRBD1 (5 bases). The V gene lost 6 bases and the J gene lost 0 bases, with 14 bases spanning the gap. The germline V gene has CDR1 MNHEY and CDR2 SVGAGI. This CDR3 contains 15 residues. CDR3 residues: CASSPGGNMNTEAFF. Written as DNA, the CDR3 is TGTGCCAGCAGCCCGGGGGGGAATATGAACACTGAAGCTTTCTTT.

This clonotype was seen ten or more times. V is TRBV14 and J is TRBJ2-3; D call uncertain. Looked up from germline, CDR1 is SGHDN and CDR2 is FVKESK. With 0 bases removed from V and 0 bases from J, the gap between germline ends came to 10 bases. The CDR3 has 16 amino acids. In DNA form, the CDR3 reads TGTGCCAGCAGCCAAGAGCCAGGTCTAAGCACAGATACGCAGTATTTT. Residues: CASSQEPGLSTDTQYF.

In its sample, this clonotype was seen many times. V gene TRBV3-1 combines with J gene TRBJ1-1; D unclear. This CDR3 has 12 amino acids. From germline, CDR1 is LGHDT and CDR2 YNNKEL (reference sequence). The V end lost 1 base, the J end lost 4 bases, and 4 bases lay between the germline ends. The CDR3 DNA sequence: TGTGCCAGCAGCCAAGGACGCACTGAAGCTTTCTTT. Residues: CASSQGRTEAFF.

The chain uses TRBV7-2 and TRBJ1-5; D is undetermined. This CDR3 has 14 residues. V lost 2 bases to trimming and J lost 5 bases, with 10 bases between them. CDR1 and CDR2 from the germline V gene are SGHTA and FQGNSA. CDR3 amino acids: CASSLISSDQPQHF. DNA for the CDR3: TGTGCCAGCAGCTTAATTTCCTCCGATCAGCCCCAGCATTTT.

A note on this clonotype: One junction end disagrees with the germline gene, perhaps due to a read error. The chain is built from TRBV6-5 and TRBJ2-5; D uncertain. CDR1 and CDR2 (germline): MNHEY, SVGAGI. CDR3 length equals 13 residues. The CDR3: CTSSYPPEETQYF. CDR3 sequence (DNA): TGCACCAGCAGTTACCCCCCTGAAGAGACCCAGTACTTC.

As for this clonotype: At one of its ends the junction is not consistent with the germline gene, which may arise from a read error. This chain uses TRBV7-8 with TRBJ2-7; a possible D gene is TRBD1 (6 bases). The CDR3 has 15 amino acids. Per germline, CDR1 SGHVS and CDR2 FQNEAQ. The CDR3: CASSLGQSPSCEQYF. The DNA for the CDR3 is TGTGCCAGCAGCCTAGGACAGTCACCATCCTGCGAGCAGTACTTC.